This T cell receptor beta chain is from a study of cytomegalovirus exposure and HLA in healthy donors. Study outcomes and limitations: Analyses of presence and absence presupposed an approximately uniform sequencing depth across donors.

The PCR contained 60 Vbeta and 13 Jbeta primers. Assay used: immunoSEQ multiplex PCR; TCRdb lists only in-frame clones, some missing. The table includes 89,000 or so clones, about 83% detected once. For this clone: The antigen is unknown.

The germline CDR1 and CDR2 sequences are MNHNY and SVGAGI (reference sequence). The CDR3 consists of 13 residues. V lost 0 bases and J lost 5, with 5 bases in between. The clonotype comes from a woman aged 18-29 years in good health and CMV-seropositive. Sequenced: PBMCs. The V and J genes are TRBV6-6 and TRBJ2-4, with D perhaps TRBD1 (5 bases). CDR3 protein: CASSYSTENIQYF. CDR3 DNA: TGTGCCAGCAGTTACTCGACAGAAAACATTCAGTACTTC.